This is a list of T cell receptor beta chains from one sample in a study of cytomegalovirus exposure and HLA in healthy donors. Sequencing used immunoSEQ multiplex PCR; TCRdb keeps in-frame clones, though not all of them. The sample shows more than 130,000 clones, roughly 80% of them seen only once. The sample taken for sequencing was PBMCs. The receptor source for this set is a woman aged 45 to 65 in good health and CMV-seronegative. The CDR3 runs from the conserved cysteine through the conserved F or W. The D gene is left open where the match is weak. Clone size is stated in some rows and not others, as once, few, many or a class when expanded.

j_call,v_call,clone_size,d_call,cdr3_nt,cdr3_aa
TRBJ2-1,TRBV7-6,once,TRBD2,TGTGCCAGCAGCTTACCCCTCAAGCGGGGGGGTTACAATGAGCAGTTCTTC,CASSLPLKRGGYNEQFF
TRBJ2-5,TRBV7-2,-,TRBD2,TGTGCCAGCAGCTTTTCTAGCGGGGGGCAAGAGACCCAGTACTTC,CASSFSSGGQETQYF
TRBJ2-3,TRBV6-5,-,TRBD2,TGTGCCAGCAGAACTAGCGGGGGTGGGGATACGCAGTATTTT,CASRTSGGGDTQYF
TRBJ2-5,TRBV5-4,once,-,TGTGCCAGCAGTGGGGCTTTTGAGACCCAGTACTTC,CASSGAFETQYF
TRBJ2-5,TRBV6-1,few,-,TGTGCCAGCAGTGAAGTTGGGAGACAAGAGACCCAGTACTTC,CASSEVGRQETQYF
TRBJ1-1,TRBV2,-,-,TGTGCCAGCAATTCGATCGGGGAGCACCGCAAGGAAATCGGCACTGAAGCTTTCTTT,CASNSIGEHRKEIGTEAFF
TRBJ2-5,TRBV2,-,TRBD2,TGTGCCAGCAGGCCCACGGCGGGGGGGCGGGAGACCCAGTACTTC,CASRPTAGGRETQYF
TRBJ2-1,TRBV18,-,TRBD2,TGTGCCAGCTCACCAGGGACTAGCGGGGTACAGAATGAGCAGTTCTTC,CASSPGTSGVQNEQFF
TRBJ1-2,TRBV4-3,once,-,TGCGCCAGCAGTCCCCTCCCCGGGGGGCCCCATGGCTACACCTTC,CASSPLPGGPHGYTF
TRBJ1-1,TRBV4-1,-,TRBD1,TGCGCCAGCAGCCAACCTCCTGGGACAGTCGACACTGAAGCTTTCTTT,CASSQPPGTVDTEAFF
TRBJ2-3,TRBV7-2,-,TRBD2,TGTGCCAGCAGCTTAGTCGGCGGGGGGGTCACAGATACGCAGTATTTT,CASSLVGGGVTDTQYF
TRBJ1-6,TRBV5-8,-,-,TGTGCCAGCAGCTTACAGGGTGGCTATAATTCACCCCTCCACTTT,CASSLQGGYNSPLHF
TRBJ1-5,TRBV29-1,-,-,TGCAGCGTTGGAGGACATAGCAATCAGCCCCAGCATTTT,CSVGGHSNQPQHF
TRBJ1-1,TRBV15,-,-,TGTGCCACCAGCACAGGGTGGATGAACACTGAAGCTTTCTTT,CATSTGWMNTEAFF
TRBJ1-2,TRBV11-2,-,TRBD1,TGTGCCAGCAGCTTCGGGGACAGGGGGTGGCGGAACTATGGCTACACCTTC,CASSFGDRGWRNYGYTF
TRBJ1-2,TRBV6-5,once,-,TGTGCCAGCAGTTACTCGAGGGGGGGTGGCTACACCTTC,CASSYSRGGGYTF
TRBJ1-6,TRBV28,-,-,TGTGCCAGCAGCCGAGACAGCGTAGCACCCCTCCACTTT,CASSRDSVAPLHF
TRBJ2-3,TRBV19,-,-,TGTGCCAGTAGTCGGGGCGGGACTGATACAGATACGCAGTATTTT,CASSRGGTDTDTQYF
TRBJ2-1,TRBV6-5,-,-,TGTGCCAGCAGTCCAACGGTGAGGGGAGGTGAGCAGTTCTTC,CASSPTVRGGEQFF